Reported below is one TCR beta chain. Its antigen is as yet unknown. Germline V gene sequence: CDR1 MNHNS, CDR2 SASEGT. Trimming removed 5 bases from V and 4 bases from J, with 20 bases in between. The CDR3 has 16 residues. Follow-up blood was drawn about 14 weeks, roughly three months, after antiretroviral therapy began. The repertoire came from unfractionated whole blood and reflected all unsorted peripheral T cells. Alpha and beta constant-region primers primed reverse transcription of 400 to 650 ng RNA. Separate chain-specific third strand synthesis with multiplexing indices produced the alpha and beta libraries. TCRdb reprocessed the 5' RACE reads with MiXCR, giving one entry per CDR3 protein. The sample consists of thousands of distinct CDR3 sequences, about 9.4% of them appearing once. This specimen belongs to a study of HIV-infected patients and healthy controls. Findings and limits, study-wide: HIV-infected patients shared fewer CDR3 sequences between individuals than healthy controls. The study did not determine the donors' HLA types.

This clonotype was sampled from an adult with HIV infection. The chain is built from TRBV6-1 and TRBJ1-1, with D tentatively TRBD1 (5 bases). This specimen consisted of blood, obtained during antiretroviral therapy. The CDR3 reads CASSTRVGLGGTEAFF. CDR3 nucleotide sequence: TGTGCCAGCAGTACCCGGGTCGGCCTGGGGGGCACTGAAGCTTTCTTT.